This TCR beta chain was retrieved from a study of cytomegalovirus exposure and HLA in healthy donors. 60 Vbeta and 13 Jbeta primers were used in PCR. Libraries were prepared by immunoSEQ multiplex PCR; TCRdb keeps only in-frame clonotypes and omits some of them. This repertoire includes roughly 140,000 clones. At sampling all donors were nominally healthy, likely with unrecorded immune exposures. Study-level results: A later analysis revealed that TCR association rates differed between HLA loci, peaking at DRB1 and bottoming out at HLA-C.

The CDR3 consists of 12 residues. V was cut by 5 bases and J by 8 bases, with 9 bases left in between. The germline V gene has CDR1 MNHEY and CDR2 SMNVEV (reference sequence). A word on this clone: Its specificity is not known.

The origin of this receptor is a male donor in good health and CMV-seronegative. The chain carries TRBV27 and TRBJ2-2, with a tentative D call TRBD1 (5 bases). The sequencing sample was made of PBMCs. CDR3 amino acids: CASSERGGELFF. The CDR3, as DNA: TGTGCCAGCAGTGAAAGGGGAGGGGAGCTGTTTTTT.